A single sample gave rise to the 18 T cell receptor beta chains below, sequenced in a study of control samples from healthy donors and cancer patients. Generated by immunoSEQ multiplex PCR, the TCRdb table keeps only in-frame clones and is missing some. The table has 85,000 to 95,000 clones, 90% to 95% seen once. Sequencing input: blood. Source of these receptors: a woman in her 30s in good health.

This clone has only one observation. This chain connects TRBV19 to TRBJ2-7; D not certain. The V end lost 5 bases, the J end lost 0 bases, and 11 bases lay between the germline ends. This CDR3 spans 14 amino acids. The germline V gene encodes CDR1 LNHDA and CDR2 SQIVND (reference sequence). The CDR3 sequence: CASSPRFSSYEQYF. As DNA, the CDR3 is TGTGCCAGTAGTCCCCGATTCAGCTCCTACGAGCAGTACTTC. Full variable domain (outside the CDR3, taken from reference TRBV19 and TRBJ2-7): DGGITQSPKYLFRKEGQNVTLSCEQNLNHDAMYWYRQDPGQGLRLIYYSQIVNDFQKGDIAEGYSVSREKKESFPLTVTSAQKNPTAFYLCASSPRFSSYEQYFGPGTRLTVT.

The genes are TRBV11-2 and TRBJ2-2, with 12 nucleotides matching TRBD2. Germline trimming cut 7 bases from V and 4 bases from J; bases unmatched to any gene: 13. CDR3 length: 18 residues. In germline, CDR1 is SGHAT, CDR2 FQNNGV. This chain's CDR3 is CASTPGLAGGPSTGELFF. CDR3 bases: TGTGCCAGCACCCCGGGGCTAGCGGGAGGGCCGAGCACCGGGGAGCTGTTTTTT.

Concerning this clone itself: The identical CDR3 is also encoded by other nucleotide sequences in the sample. This chain links TRBV5-1 with TRBJ2-2; D may be TRBD2 (6 bases). The length of the CDR3 is 17 residues. Germline-derived CDR1 and CDR2 are SGHRS and YFSETQ. The V and J ends lost 5 bases and 6 bases respectively, with 23 bases between them. CDR3 region: CASRTTPGLRGPGELFF. The CDR3 bases are TGCGCCAGCAGAACTACTCCGGGACTTAGGGGACCCGGGGAGCTGTTTTTT.

The rearrangement uses TRBV7-9 and TRBJ2-7; no clear D. CDR3 length: 14 residues. Germline V gene sequence: CDR1 SEHNR, CDR2 FQNEAQ (reference sequence). Deletions cut 3 bases from V and 0 bases from J, with 9 bases between. This chain's CDR3 is CASSLGWSSYEQYF. In DNA, the CDR3 is TGTGCCAGCAGCTTGGGTTGGAGCTCCTACGAGCAGTACTTC.

The gene calls are TRBV10-1 and TRBJ1-3, with D maybe TRBD1 (5 bases). Germline lookup yields CDR1 WNHNN and CDR2 SYGVQD (reference sequence). This CDR3 is 14 amino acids long. V lost 2 bases and J 0 bases, leaving 5 bases between the germline ends. The CDR3 sequence is CASSEDSSGNTIYF. CDR3 nucleotides: TGCGCCAGCAGTGAGGACAGCTCTGGAAACACCATATATTTT.

The CDR3 nucleotides are TGTGCCAGCAGTTTAGAGGGGACAGGGAGCTCACCCCTCCACTTT. Amino acids: CASSLEGTGSSPLHF. The V and J genes are TRBV28 and TRBJ1-6, with TRBD1 identical over 9 bases. V gave up 2 bases and J gave up 10 bases; unmatched junction bases: 6. The germline V gene has CDR1 MDHEN and CDR2 SYDVKM. The CDR3 is made up of 15 amino acids.

This clone came up a few times. CDR3 amino acids: CASSLWGGRGNTEAFF. The DNA for the CDR3 is TGCGCCAGCAGTCTGTGGGGAGGCAGGGGAAACACTGAAGCTTTCTTT. The gene calls are TRBV5-1 and TRBJ1-1; possibly TRBD1 for D (6 bases). Between the trimmed V and J ends, which lost 5 bases and 2 bases, there was a span of 19 bases. The CDR3 sequence is 16 residues long. CDR1 is SGHRS and CDR2 is YFSETQ in the germline V gene.

The rearrangement links TRBV12-3 or TRBV12-4 to TRBJ1-3; D is undetermined. This CDR3 has 13 residues. V lost 10 bases and J lost 6, with 16 bases in between. The CDR3 region is CATADSSENTIYF. CDR3 coding DNA: TGTGCCACCGCGGACTCTTCCGAAAACACCATATATTTT.

The chain couples TRBV18 to TRBJ1-1; TRBD1 matches at 9 bases. The CDR3 totals 13 residues. Germline CDR1 and CDR2: KGHSH and LQKENI. V lost 3 bases, J lost 11 bases, and 7 bases stayed unmatched. This CDR3 reads CASSPDRGKLAFF. The CDR3 nucleotides read TGTGCCAGCTCACCGGACAGGGGAAAGTTGGCTTTCTTT.

The CDR3 reads CASSDRASTDTQYF. The DNA of the CDR3 is TGTGCCAGCAGCGACAGGGCTAGCACAGATACGCAGTATTTT. V usage is TRBV6-5 and J usage is TRBJ2-3, with 7 positions matching TRBD1. The trim removed 6 bases at V and 0 bases at J, leaving 3 bases unmatched. The germline V gene has CDR1 MNHEY and CDR2 SVGAGI. The CDR3 totals 14 residues.

This CDR3 is CASSPRQLSGNTIYF. The CDR3 nucleotides read TGTGCCAGCAGCCCCCGGCAGCTCTCTGGAAACACCATATATTTT. The rearrangement links TRBV9 to TRBJ1-3; no definite D call. The CDR3 has 15 amino acids. Deletions cut 4 bases from V and 0 bases from J, with 11 bases between. Per the germline V gene, CDR1 is SGDLS and CDR2 is YYNGEE.

The chain recombines TRBV14 with TRBJ2-3; possibly TRBD1 for D (6 bases). This CDR3 is built from 13 residues. Trimming removed 1 base from V and 6 bases from J, with 8 bases in between. Germline lookup yields CDR1 SGHDN and CDR2 FVKESK. The chain's CDR3 is CASSQGGLDTQYF. The CDR3 nucleotides are TGTGCCAGCAGCCAAGGGGGGCTGGATACGCAGTATTTT.

The V call is TRBV19, the J call TRBJ2-4, with 10 positions matching TRBD2. The J segment lost 0 bases and the V segment lost 6 bases, leaving 17 bases of the junction unmatched. Per the germline V gene, CDR1 is LNHDA and CDR2 is SQIVND (reference sequence). This CDR3 comprises 20 residues. The CDR3: CASSPRGTSGAMGAKNIQYF. The CDR3 region has the DNA TGTGCCAGTAGCCCACGAGGTACTAGCGGGGCCATGGGAGCCAAAAACATTCAGTACTTC.

This rearrangement joins TRBV4-1 to TRBJ2-1, with 9 bases aligning to TRBD2. The CDR3 consists of 18 residues. Unmatched junction bases numbered 10, after V lost 1 base and J lost 3 bases. CDR1 MGHRA and CDR2 YSYEKL come from the germline V gene. CDR3 amino acids: CASSQVRKTSGGYNEQFF. The CDR3 coding sequence is TGCGCCAGCAGCCAAGTCCGGAAGACTAGCGGAGGCTACAATGAGCAGTTCTTC.

This rearrangement joins TRBV6-5 to TRBJ2-7, with 10 nucleotides matching TRBD1. The CDR3 is 15 residues long. J gave up 3 bases and V 10 bases, and 12 bases lay outside the gene matches. The germline gives CDR1 MNHEY, CDR2 SVGAGI. The CDR3 DNA reads TGTGCCACCCATAGGGGGACAGGGGCCTTCTACGAGCAGTACTTC. Translation: CATHRGTGAFYEQYF.

This chain connects TRBV28 to TRBJ2-4, with D perhaps matching TRBD2 (5 bases). The CDR3 loop spans 15 amino acids. CDR1 and CDR2 (germline): MDHEN, SYDVKM. V shed 2 bases and J shed 2 bases, with 10 bases lying between them. CDR3 sequence (DNA): TGTGCCAGCAGTTTAAGCGGCCAGACCAAAAACATTCAGTACTTC. This codes for CASSLSGQTKNIQYF.

The rearrangement joins TRBV5-1 to TRBJ2-3; tentatively, D is TRBD2 (5 bases). V lost 0 bases to trimming and J lost 4 bases, with 15 bases between them. The germline V gene encodes CDR1 SGHRS and CDR2 YFSETQ. The CDR3 is 16 amino acids. Here the CDR3 reads CASSLVGAQSPDTQYF. CDR3 coding DNA: TGCGCCAGCAGCTTGGTGGGAGCCCAAAGTCCAGATACGCAGTATTTT. The complete variable domain, with remaining parts taken from reference TRBV5-1 and TRBJ2-3, reads KAGVTQTPRYLIKTRGQQVTLSCSPISGHRSVSWYQQTPGQGLQFLFEYFSETQRNKGNFPGRFSGRQFSNSRSEMNVSTLELGDSALYLCASSLVGAQSPDTQYFGPGTRLTVL.

The chain combines TRBV30 with TRBJ1-5; D is unclear. V lost 3 bases and J 11 bases, leaving 17 bases between the germline ends. CDR3 size: 13 residues. CDR1 and CDR2 (germline): GTSNPN, SVGIG (reference sequence). CDR3 protein: CAWRPGPAFSQHF. As DNA, the CDR3 is TGTGCCTGGAGGCCCGGGCCGGCTTTTTCCCAGCATTTT.